The entry below gives a single T cell receptor beta chain sequence along with its context. This CDR3 is 17 amino acids long. Germline V gene lookup returns CDR1 LNHDA and CDR2 SQIVND (reference sequence). 60 Vbeta and 13 Jbeta primers were used in PCR. Sequenced by immunoSEQ multiplex PCR; TCRdb stores in-frame clones only, minus some. The sample table sets out about 130,000 clones. The data originate from a study of cytomegalovirus exposure and HLA in healthy donors. The chain employs TRBV19 and TRBJ2-5; the match to TRBD2 covers 14 bases. The DNA end is more similar to TRBJ2-7, so the J call may be wrong. This sequence was found in a woman between 40 and 50 years old in good health and CMV-seropositive. Sequences were obtained from PBMCs. The CDR3 sequence: CASSFRTSGRTRYEQYF. The CDR3 region has the DNA TGTGCCAGTAGTTTCCGGACTAGCGGGAGGACGCGCTACGAGCAGTACTTC.